What follows describes a single TCR beta chain. The antigen is not known. The sample belongs to a study of CD8+CD57+ T cells in acquired aplastic anemia. Germline loops: CDR1 SQVTM, CDR2 ANQGSEA. CDR3 size: 15 residues. Trimming took 7 bases from V and 0 from J, leaving 18 bases between them. Whole-study results and caveats: A set of about 28 CD8+ CDR3 sequences was shared between patients and controls, and these sequences appeared highly expressed in patients.

Both TCR beta VDJ combination and CDR3 sequence profiling were carried out. Genomic DNA was the template for this profiling. In TCRdb, the reads were re-called with MiXCR into one record per CDR3 protein. The sample lists about 400,000 distinct CDR3 sequences, roughly 68% seen once, with approximately 4% in the top ten. The sample taken for sequencing was sorted CD4+, CD8+, or CD8+CD57+ T cells (not recorded which) from PBMCs. This receptor was identified in a human donor in good health, serving as a control. The chain is built from TRBV29-1 and TRBJ1-1, with a weak D call TRBD1 (5 bases). The CDR3 here is CSGSSGPNMNTEAFF. The CDR3 DNA follows: TGCAGCGGGTCTTCGGGGCCCAACATGAACACTGAAGCTTTCTTT.